This TCR beta chain came from a study of shared clonotypes between healthy human individuals (TCRdb year 2020). About the full investigation: A few men and two women, aged 18 to 49 years, made up the cohort. Between about 0.85 and 10 billion PBMCs per donor were obtained by leukapheresis. For each donor, CD4 naive and CD4 memory were each run on three plates, CD8 naive on two plates, and CD8 memory on one plate. Libraries were prepared and TCR repertoires were sequenced by different laboratories using diverse techniques, in order to increase sequencing depth and limit assay-specific biases. To estimate repertoire size and how much clonotype sharing occurs between individuals, the study deeply sequenced the blood TCR repertoires of several healthy adults. Overall study outcomes, separate from this receptor: The genetic and exposure-history diversity represented was limited by the small number of donors. Rarefaction of sorted-subset datasets indicated incomplete sequencing despite the large sequencing depth. Pairwise subsampling indicated that sequencing depth was expected to affect the degree of clonotype sharing among donors. When several donors were compared, the shared fraction of clonotypes was about 5% for naive CD4, around 3.6% for naive CD8, 2% to 2.5% for memory CD4, and around 0.37% for memory CD8. Clonotypes shared by all four sorted-subset donors showed higher generation probabilities than non-shared clonotypes. Naive subsets generally had larger estimated clonotype richness than memory subsets did. Sampling was limited to blood, and TCR repertoires in tissue likely differ from TCR repertoires in blood.

For the CD8 naive samples, CD45RO-negative cells were positively selected for CCR7, yielding a CD45RA+CCR7+ population from which TemRA cells were excluded. Donors were healthy HIV-negative adults with no recently reported acute infections or vaccinations. Every donor was a Caucasian adult living in Nashville, Tennessee, USA. Blood was collected by leukapheresis, and PBMCs were isolated by Ficoll-Histopaque density gradient centrifugation and then cryopreserved in liquid nitrogen vapor phase. Analytical flow cytometry was used to check the purity and quantity of every magnetically sorted T cell population. From each sorted fraction, genomic DNA was isolated and quantified by UV absorbance on a Nanodrop 2000c. This clone was observed once. The antigen it recognizes is unknown. No qualities accompany the bases; no much larger clone lies one base away. Using the deep immunoSEQ assay, TCR CDR3 regions were amplified from genomic DNA by multiplex PCR. Extracted genomic DNA from each cell subset was spread evenly across all wells of several immunoSEQ 96-well plates, with each plate serving as a replicate. For sorted subsets, each replicate PCR was loaded with 200 ng genomic DNA, equivalent to some 27,000 T cell genomes. Purified libraries were measured with a Qubit 3.0 fluorometer, size-checked on a Bioanalyzer 2100, and measured again with the KAPA Library Quantification kit. Every immunoSEQ 96-well plate was sequenced on a separate single-read 150-cycle Illumina NextSeq 550 flow cell. Per the original workflow: Because the immunoSEQ output included only junctional sequences and no quality scores, the filtering could not be the same as the filtering used for full-length reads. To assign V/J genes and CDR3, sequences were annotated against IMGT germline references using PyIR, a Python wrapper for IgBLAST v1.9. Reads were filtered out if the reads had weak V/J assignments (E-value above 1e-6), no CDR3, stop codons, out-of-frame junctions, or ambiguous translated residues. A V3J clonotype was defined by an identical inferred V gene, J gene, and CDR3 amino acid sequence. Percentage overlap between repertoires was computed as shared unique clonotypes divided by the size of the smaller repertoire. Repertoire richness was assessed with RTK rarefaction, the Chao1 estimator, and Recon v2.1 estimates of unobserved clonotypes. OLGA was used to compute generation probabilities for all TCRbeta clonotypes that the gDNA method yielded from a handful of donors. Here the immuneACCESS table is served through TCRdb, limited to in-frame sequences with V and J called. Missing clones are a known gap in these copies; in checked studies unresolved V genes cover under half, and the rest lacks a known reason. That table furnishes V, J and clone size, whereas the DNA furnished D and trimming. The sample profile shows about 2.1 million clones; 93% of them were found once. 1.5% to 2% of the sample belongs to the ten largest clones.

The CDR3 has 13 amino acids, counting the end cysteine and phenylalanine. Here the CDR3 DNA is all that survives: 39 bases in frame from base 1. V is cut by 6 bases and J by 5 bases, and the space between the germline ends is 10 bases. CDR1 and CDR2 were assigned from the germline V gene (reference sequence) as MNHNY and SVGAGI. Sequencing was carried out using naive CD8+ T cells from PBMCs. The meaning of the sample's cell subset or site label: CD45RA+CCR7+. Recombination linked TRBV6-6 to TRBJ2-2; the D gene lacks a confident call. The receptor was isolated from a man aged 18 to 29 in good health. Some clones in this sample may be carry-over from other donors' samples. CDR3 protein: CASSELGTGELFF. The DNA sequence is as follows: TGTGCCAGCAGCGAGCTGGGTACCGGGGAGCTGTTTTTT.